Below are 12 T cell receptor beta chains sequenced from a single sample in a study of cytomegalovirus exposure and HLA in healthy donors. Clones were sequenced by immunoSEQ multiplex PCR, and TCRdb holds only the in-frame ones, with some missing. The data contain 150,000 to 200,000 clones, around nine tenths of them singletons. Sequencing was done on a sample of PBMCs. These receptors were obtained from a woman aged 30 to 39 in good health and CMV-seronegative.

The V gene is TRBV5-1, the J gene TRBJ1-1; D unresolved. Germline CDR1 reads SGHRS; CDR2 reads YFSETQ. This CDR3 is 15 amino acids long. Trimming took off 1 base at V and 3 bases at J, with 13 bases between the two ends. The CDR3 loop reads CASSLLVTQDTEAFF. The CDR3, as DNA: TGCGCCAGCAGCTTGCTGGTAACCCAGGACACTGAAGCTTTCTTT.

This clone was observed a few times. J is TRBJ1-4 and V is TRBV4-1; D is unresolved. CDR3 length: 15 amino acids. Germline V CDR1 and CDR2: MGHRA, YSYEKL. Trimming removed 4 bases from V and 0 bases from J, with 9 bases in between. The DNA of the CDR3 is TGCGCCAGCAGCCCGCAGGAGGCAACTAATGAAAAACTGTTTTTT. It specifies CASSPQEATNEKLFF.

The chain employs TRBV6-1 and TRBJ2-2; D possibly corresponds to TRBD1 (6 bases). Looked up from germline, CDR1 is MNHNS and CDR2 is SASEGT. CDR3 length: 12 residues. Trimming removed 3 bases from V and 9 bases from J, with 8 bases in between. Here the CDR3 reads CASSDRGWELFF. CDR3 nucleotides: TGTGCCAGCAGTGATAGGGGGTGGGAGCTGTTTTTT.

The chain employs TRBV18 and TRBJ1-2; possibly TRBD1 for D (5 bases). Trimming pared 3 bases from V and 0 bases from J, leaving 14 bases between. In germline, CDR1 is KGHSH, CDR2 LQKENI. This CDR3 has 16 amino acids. CDR3 DNA: TGTGCCAGCTCACCGGGGCATCCACCGTCTAACTATGGCTACACCTTC. Translation gives CASSPGHPPSNYGYTF.

This clone was seen only once. The chain combines TRBV4-1 with TRBJ1-5; perhaps TRBD1 as D (5 bases). The CDR3 has 15 amino acids. Germline V CDR1 and CDR2: MGHRA, YSYEKL. V was shortened by 2 bases and J by 0 bases, with 8 bases between the two germline ends. CDR3 nucleotides: TGCGCCAGCAGCCAACAAGGGGTTAGCAATCAGCCCCAGCATTTT. Residues: CASSQQGVSNQPQHF.

This chain connects TRBV27 to TRBJ2-4; TRBD2 matches at 12 bases. CDR3 length: 16 amino acids. The germline gives CDR1 MNHEY, CDR2 SMNVEV (reference sequence). After removal of 6 bases from V and 3 bases from J, the junction contained 6 bases not matched to a gene. The CDR3 region has the DNA TGTGCCAGCAGAAGTGGACTAGCGGGGTACAAAAACATTCAGTACTTC. Its protein product is CASRSGLAGYKNIQYF.

V usage is TRBV30 and J usage is TRBJ1-4; D is perhaps TRBD1 (6 bases). This CDR3 region has 14 residues. Germline CDR1 GTSNPN, CDR2 SVGIG (reference sequence). Trimming left V 2 bases short and J 7 bases short, with 14 bases between. CDR3 sequence (DNA): TGTGCCTGGAGTACTACAGGGTTGGGTGAAAAACTGTTTTTT. Its protein is CAWSTTGLGEKLFF.

The DNA of the CDR3 is TGCGCCAGCAGCTTGGAGGCGGGGGGCAGCACAGATACGCAGTATTTT. Its protein product is CASSLEAGGSTDTQYF. The chain recombines TRBV5-1 with TRBJ2-3; 8 nucleotides agree with TRBD2. Trimming removed 0 bases from V and 0 bases from J; junction bases left unmatched: 3. Germline V gene data show CDR1 as SGHRS and CDR2 as YFSETQ. This CDR3 has 16 residues.

V is TRBV10-1 and J is TRBJ2-1; tentatively, D is TRBD1 (5 bases). Germline loops: CDR1 WNHNN, CDR2 SYGVQD (reference sequence). V dropped 0 bases and J dropped 9 bases, with 9 bases sitting between them. This CDR3 is 13 amino acids long. The CDR3 coding sequence is TGCGCCAGCAGTGAGTCAGGTAGGGGTGAGCAGTTCTTC. It encodes CASSESGRGEQFF.

J is TRBJ2-2 and V is TRBV6-5; the match to TRBD1 covers 8 bases. This CDR3 has 15 residues. Germline values: CDR1 MNHEY, CDR2 SVGAGI. The V gene end was trimmed by 5 bases and the J gene end by 3 bases; junction bases not matched to a gene: 5. CDR3 nucleotide sequence: TGTGCCAGCAGTGTGGGACAGGCGCACACCGGGGAGCTGTTTTTT. Protein product: CASSVGQAHTGELFF.

The J gene is TRBJ2-2, the V gene TRBV11-2; 7 bases are a match to TRBD1. Germline CDR1 and CDR2: SGHAT and FQNNGV. V trimming: 0 bases; J trimming: 6 bases; junction bases outside the gene matches: 1. CDR3 length: 14 residues. As DNA, the CDR3 is TGTGCCAGCAGCTTAGATAGGGGGCCCGGGGAGCTGTTTTTT. This gives the protein CASSLDRGPGELFF. The whole variable domain, filled in from reference TRBV11-2 and TRBJ2-2, reads EAGVAQSPRYKIIEKRQSVAFWCNPISGHATLYWYQQILGQGPKLLIQFQNNGVVDDSQLPKDRFSAERLKGVDSTLKIQPAKLEDSAVYLCASSLDRGPGELFFGEGSRLTVL.

This chain joins TRBV4-3 and TRBJ1-2, with 9 positions matching TRBD1. J was trimmed by 0 bases and V by 2 bases; bases with no gene match: 13. CDR1 is LGHNA and CDR2 is YSLEER in the germline V gene. The CDR3 runs to 19 residues. This CDR3 reads CASSQITGGPEAANYGYTF. The CDR3 coding sequence is TGCGCCAGCAGCCAAATTACAGGGGGCCCCGAAGCTGCTAACTATGGCTACACCTTC.